The 15 T cell receptor beta chains below come from one sample, sequenced in a study of T-cell reconstitution after alpha-beta-depleted transplantation in children. The TCRbeta library incorporated unique molecular identifiers. TCRdb redid the calling of the PCR reads with MiXCR, one entry per CDR3 protein. The sample gives about 610,000 distinct CDR3 sequences, over 9.5% of which show up once; 4% is in the top ten. Sequenced material: PBMCs from the stem cell graft donor, taken from the stem cell graft. These receptors were obtained from a human donor who donated a stem cell graft to a child with acute myeloid leukemia.

The chain uses TRBV6-6 and TRBJ1-5, with D perhaps matching TRBD1 (6 bases). This CDR3 spans 13 amino acids. Trimming pared 10 bases from V and 7 bases from J, leaving 17 bases between. The germline V gene encodes CDR1 MNHNY and CDR2 SVGAGI (reference sequence). The CDR3 coding sequence is TGTGCCACCGAACTATCAGGGGCCCAGCCCCAGCATTTT. Residues: CATELSGAQPQHF.

This clonotype appeared a few times. This rearrangement joins TRBV20-1 to TRBJ2-2, with D possibly being TRBD1 or TRBD2 (6 bases each). CDR1 is DFQATT, CDR2 SNEGSKA, per germline (reference sequence). V was shortened by 5 bases and J by 0 bases, with 13 bases between the two germline ends. The CDR3 contains 15 residues. CDR3: CSAPVGGPNTGELFF. The CDR3, as DNA: TGCAGTGCTCCCGTGGGGGGCCCGAACACCGGGGAGCTGTTTTTT.

The count of this clonotype is one. The rearrangement uses TRBV29-1 and TRBJ2-1; the match to TRBD2 covers 7 bases. This CDR3 has 13 amino acids. CDR1 is SQVTM and CDR2 is ANQGSEA in the germline V gene. With V trimmed by 7 bases and J by 8 bases, 11 bases remained unmatched. The DNA for the CDR3 is TGCAGCGCCCGCGCGGGAGTAAGGGATGAGCAGTTCTTC. Translated: CSARAGVRDEQFF.

This chain uses TRBV27 with TRBJ2-7, with D possibly TRBD1 on 5 matching bases. This CDR3 comprises 13 residues. Trimming pared 6 bases from V and 3 bases from J, leaving 12 bases between. Germline V CDR1 and CDR2: MNHEY, SMNVEV (reference sequence). The chain's CDR3 is CASRLGANYEQYF. In DNA form, the CDR3 reads TGTGCCAGCAGGTTAGGGGCCAACTACGAGCAGTACTTC.

The CDR3 sequence: CASSRTGTGEGEKLFF. The CDR3 DNA sequence: TGCGCCAGCAGCCGAACCGGGACAGGGGAGGGTGAAAAACTGTTTTTT. The chain links TRBV5-1 to TRBJ1-4; 10 bases line up with TRBD1. The CDR3 is 16 amino acids. Germline trimming cut 4 bases from V and 7 bases from J; bases unmatched to any gene: 10. In germline, CDR1 is SGHRS, CDR2 YFSETQ.

This clonotype was observed a handful of times. This chain joins TRBV5-6 and TRBJ1-5; TRBD1 aligns across 8 bases. Losses at the gene ends were 4 bases for V and 4 bases for J; bases not matched to a gene: 7. The germline CDR1 and CDR2 sequences are SGHDT and YYEEEE. This CDR3 region has 15 residues. The CDR3 DNA reads as TGTGCCAGCAGCCGGACAGGGACGAGTAATCAGCCCCAGCATTTT. Encoded protein: CASSRTGTSNQPQHF.

The chain employs TRBV12-3 or TRBV12-4 and TRBJ1-1; 7 bases are a match to TRBD1. The CDR3 spans 14 residues. J was trimmed by 0 bases and V by 7 bases; bases with no gene match: 5. The CDR3 nucleotides are TGTGCCAGCAACCCACAGGGGATGAACACTGAAGCTTTCTTT. Its translation: CASNPQGMNTEAFF.

This clonotype was seen more than once but under ten times. The chain employs TRBV28 and TRBJ2-7; D may match TRBD1 or TRBD2 (5 bases each). V was pared by 2 bases and J by 2 bases, with 16 bases between. The CDR3 runs to 16 residues. CDR1 MDHEN and CDR2 SYDVKM come from the germline V gene. Written as DNA, the CDR3 is TGTGCCAGCAGTTTAGGGACCTACAAATCTCCCTACGAGCAGTACTTC. Its protein is CASSLGTYKSPYEQYF.

In this sample, this clonotype turned up many times. V usage is TRBV5-5 and J usage is TRBJ2-5; D might be TRBD2 (6 bases). Germline V gene lookup returns CDR1 SGHKS and CDR2 YYEKEE (reference sequence). This CDR3 is built from 14 residues. Trimming took off 3 bases at V and 6 bases at J, with 15 bases between the two ends. The CDR3 nucleotides are TGTGCCAGCAGCTCTACAGGAGGGCCGCAGACCCAGTACTTC. Translated: CASSSTGGPQTQYF.

This clonotype was detected only a few times. The V gene is TRBV6-5, the J gene TRBJ2-4; the D gene is possibly TRBD2 (5 bases). Trimming cost V 2 bases and J 7 bases, with 12 bases left between them. Germline lookup yields CDR1 MNHEY and CDR2 SVGAGI. This CDR3 has 14 amino acids. The CDR3 sequence: CASSYNGDQNIQYF. In nucleotides, the CDR3 is TGTGCCAGCAGTTACAACGGGGATCAGAACATTCAGTACTTC.

This clonotype was seen only a few times. The V and J genes are TRBV29-1 and TRBJ2-7, with 7 bases lining up with TRBD2. CDR1 is SQVTM and CDR2 is ANQGSEA in the germline V gene. V dropped 0 bases and J dropped 2; count of bases not matched to a gene: 7. The CDR3 runs to 15 residues. The CDR3 DNA follows: TGCAGCGTTGAAGACGGGAGCGGGATCACCTACGAGCAGTACTTC. This encodes CSVEDGSGITYEQYF.

This clonotype occurred a few times. The chain is built from TRBV7-2 and TRBJ2-1, with TRBD2 matching 12 bases. Germline CDR1 reads SGHTA; CDR2 reads FQGNSA. The V segment lost 8 bases and the J segment 12 bases; nucleotides outside the gene matches: 11. The CDR3 has 14 residues. CDR3 residues: CASSTASGRAAQFF. For the CDR3, the DNA is TGTGCCAGCTCGACGGCTAGCGGGAGGGCGGCGCAGTTCTTC.

The chain recombines TRBV3-1 with TRBJ2-7; D gene ambiguous. Deletions cut 0 bases from V and 5 bases from J, with 14 bases between. CDR3 length: 15 residues. The germline V gene has CDR1 LGHDT and CDR2 YNNKEL (reference sequence). The CDR3 protein is CASSQERTDSDEQYF. The CDR3 nucleotides are TGTGCCAGCAGCCAAGAAAGGACGGATTCGGACGAGCAGTACTTC.

The CDR3 coding sequence is TGCAGTGCTTGGTCGGGGAACACTGAAGCTTTCTTT. Amino acid sequence: CSAWSGNTEAFF. V and J are TRBV20-1 and TRBJ1-1; D gene unclear. This CDR3 has 12 amino acids. Between the trimmed V and J ends, which lost 5 bases and 1 base, there was a span of 8 bases. Germline assignment: CDR1 DFQATT and CDR2 SNEGSKA (reference sequence).

This sequence joins TRBV5-1 and TRBJ2-5, with TRBD2 matching 10 bases. The J segment lost 1 base and the V segment lost 5 bases, leaving 5 bases of the junction unmatched. Germline V CDR1 and CDR2: SGHRS, YFSETQ. This CDR3 has 15 residues. The CDR3 is CASSLAGVPQETQYF. The CDR3 nucleotides are TGCGCCAGCAGTCTAGCGGGAGTTCCCCAAGAGACCCAGTACTTC.